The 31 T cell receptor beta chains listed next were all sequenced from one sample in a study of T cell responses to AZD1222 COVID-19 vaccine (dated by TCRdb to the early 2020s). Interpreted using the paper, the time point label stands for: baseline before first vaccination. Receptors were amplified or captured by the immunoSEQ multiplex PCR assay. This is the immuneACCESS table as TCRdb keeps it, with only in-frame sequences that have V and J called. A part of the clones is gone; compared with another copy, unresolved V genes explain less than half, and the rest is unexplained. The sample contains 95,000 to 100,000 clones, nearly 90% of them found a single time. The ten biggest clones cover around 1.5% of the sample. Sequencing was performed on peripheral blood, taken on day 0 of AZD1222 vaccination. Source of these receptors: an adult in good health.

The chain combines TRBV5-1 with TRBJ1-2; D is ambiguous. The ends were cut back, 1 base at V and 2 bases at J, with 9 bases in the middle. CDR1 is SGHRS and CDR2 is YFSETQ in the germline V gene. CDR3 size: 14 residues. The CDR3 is CASSLFMRNYGYTF. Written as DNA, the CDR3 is TGCGCCAGCAGCTTGTTTATGAGGAACTATGGCTACACCTTC. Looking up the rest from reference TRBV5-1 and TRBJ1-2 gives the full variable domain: KAGVTQTPRYLIKTRGQQVTLSCSPISGHRSVSWYQQTPGQGLQFLFEYFSETQRNKGNFPGRFSGRQFSNSRSEMNVSTLELGDSALYLCASSLFMRNYGYTFGSGTRLTVV.

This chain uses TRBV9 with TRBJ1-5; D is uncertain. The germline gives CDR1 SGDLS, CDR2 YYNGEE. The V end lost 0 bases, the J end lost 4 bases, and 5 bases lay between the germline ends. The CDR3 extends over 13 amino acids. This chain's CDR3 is CASSVAVNQPQHF. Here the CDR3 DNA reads TGTGCCAGCAGCGTAGCTGTAAATCAGCCCCAGCATTTT.

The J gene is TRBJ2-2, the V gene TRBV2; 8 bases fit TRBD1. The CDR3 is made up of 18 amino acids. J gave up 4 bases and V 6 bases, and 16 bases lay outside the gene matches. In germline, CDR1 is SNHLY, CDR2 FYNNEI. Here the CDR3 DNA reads TGTGCCAGCAGCCTTGGACAGGGTTCGGCGATGGTCACCGGGGAGCTGTTTTTT. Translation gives CASSLGQGSAMVTGELFF. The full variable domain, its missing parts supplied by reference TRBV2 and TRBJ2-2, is EPEVTQTPSHQVTQMGQEVILRCVPISNHLYFYWYRQILGQKVEFLVSFYNNEISEKSEIFDDQFSVERPDGSNFTLKIRSTKLEDSAMYFCASSLGQGSAMVTGELFFGEGSRLTVL.

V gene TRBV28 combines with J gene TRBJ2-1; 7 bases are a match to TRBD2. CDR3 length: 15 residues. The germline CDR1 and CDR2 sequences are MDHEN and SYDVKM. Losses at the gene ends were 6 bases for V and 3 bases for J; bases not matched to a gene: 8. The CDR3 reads CASSTPSGFYNEQFF. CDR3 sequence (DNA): TGTGCCAGCAGCACCCCTAGCGGATTCTACAATGAGCAGTTCTTC.

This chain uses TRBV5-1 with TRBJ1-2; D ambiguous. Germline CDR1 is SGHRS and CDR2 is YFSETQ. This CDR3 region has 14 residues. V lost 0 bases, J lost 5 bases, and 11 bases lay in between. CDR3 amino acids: CASSLVGEGYGYTF. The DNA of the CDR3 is TGCGCCAGCAGCTTGGTCGGGGAAGGGTATGGCTACACCTTC.

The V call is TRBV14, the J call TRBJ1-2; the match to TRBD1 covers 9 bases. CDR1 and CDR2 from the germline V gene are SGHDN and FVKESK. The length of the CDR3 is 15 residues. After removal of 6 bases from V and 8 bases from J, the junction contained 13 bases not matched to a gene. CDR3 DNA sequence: TGTGCCAGCAGGGCGACCCAACAGGGGGCTAGCGGCTACACCTTC. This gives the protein CASRATQQGASGYTF. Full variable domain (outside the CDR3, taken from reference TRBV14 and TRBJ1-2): EAGVTQFPSHSVIEKGQTVTLRCDPISGHDNLYWYRRVMGKEIKFLLHFVKESKQDESGMPNNRFLAERTGGTYSTLKVQPAELEDSGVYFCASRATQQGASGYTFGSGTRLTVV.

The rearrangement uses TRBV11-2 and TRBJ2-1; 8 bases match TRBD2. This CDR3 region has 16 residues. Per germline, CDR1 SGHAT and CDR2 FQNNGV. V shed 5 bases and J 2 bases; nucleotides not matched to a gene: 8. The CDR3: CASSPNGGGAYNEQFF. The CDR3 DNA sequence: TGTGCCAGCAGCCCGAACGGGGGGGGAGCCTACAATGAGCAGTTCTTC. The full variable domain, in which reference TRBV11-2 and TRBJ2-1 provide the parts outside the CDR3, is EAGVAQSPRYKIIEKRQSVAFWCNPISGHATLYWYQQILGQGPKLLIQFQNNGVVDDSQLPKDRFSAERLKGVDSTLKIQPAKLEDSAVYLCASSPNGGGAYNEQFFGPGTRLTVL.

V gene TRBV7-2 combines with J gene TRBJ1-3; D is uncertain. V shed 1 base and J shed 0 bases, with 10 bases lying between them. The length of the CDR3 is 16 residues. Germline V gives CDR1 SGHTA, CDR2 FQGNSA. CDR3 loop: CASSLEDWYSGNTIYF. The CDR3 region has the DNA TGTGCCAGCAGCTTAGAGGACTGGTACTCTGGAAACACCATATATTTT.

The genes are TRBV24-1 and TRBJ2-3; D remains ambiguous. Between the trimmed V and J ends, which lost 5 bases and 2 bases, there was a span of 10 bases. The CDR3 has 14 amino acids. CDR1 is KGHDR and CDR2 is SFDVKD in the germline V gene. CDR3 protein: CATSAATHTDTQYF. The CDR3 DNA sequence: TGTGCCACCAGTGCTGCCACCCACACAGATACGCAGTATTTT.

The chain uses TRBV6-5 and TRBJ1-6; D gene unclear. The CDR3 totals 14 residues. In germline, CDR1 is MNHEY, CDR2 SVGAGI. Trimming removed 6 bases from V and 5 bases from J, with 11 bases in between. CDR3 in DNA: TGTGCCAGCAGGCATGGACGGAATAATTCACCCCTCCACTTT. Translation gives CASRHGRNNSPLHF.

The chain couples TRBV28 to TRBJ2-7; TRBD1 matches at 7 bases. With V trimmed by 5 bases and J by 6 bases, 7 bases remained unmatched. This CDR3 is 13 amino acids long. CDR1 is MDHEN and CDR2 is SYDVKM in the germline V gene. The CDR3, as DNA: TGTGCCAGCAGTGTGCTGACAGGGTCCGAGCAGTACTTC. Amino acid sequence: CASSVLTGSEQYF.

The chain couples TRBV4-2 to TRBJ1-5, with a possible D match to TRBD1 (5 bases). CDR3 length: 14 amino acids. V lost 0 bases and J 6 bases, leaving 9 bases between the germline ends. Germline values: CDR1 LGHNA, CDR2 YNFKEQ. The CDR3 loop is CASSQDGTFQPQHF. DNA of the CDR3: TGTGCCAGCAGCCAAGATGGGACCTTTCAGCCCCAGCATTTT.

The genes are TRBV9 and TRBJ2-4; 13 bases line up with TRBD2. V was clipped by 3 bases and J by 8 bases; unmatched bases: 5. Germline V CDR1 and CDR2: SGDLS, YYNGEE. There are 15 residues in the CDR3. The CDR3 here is CASSALAGGPDIQYF. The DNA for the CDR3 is TGTGCCAGCAGCGCACTAGCGGGGGGGCCGGACATTCAGTACTTC.

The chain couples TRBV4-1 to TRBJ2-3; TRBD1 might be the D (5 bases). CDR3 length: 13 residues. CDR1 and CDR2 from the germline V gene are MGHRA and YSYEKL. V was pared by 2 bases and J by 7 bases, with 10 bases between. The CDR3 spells CASSQKQEHTQYF. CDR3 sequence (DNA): TGCGCCAGCAGCCAAAAACAGGAGCATACGCAGTATTTT.

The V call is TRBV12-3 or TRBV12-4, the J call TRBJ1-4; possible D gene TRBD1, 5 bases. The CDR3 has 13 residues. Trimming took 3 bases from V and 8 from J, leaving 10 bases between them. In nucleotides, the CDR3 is TGTGCCAGCAGTTTCCAGGGTTGGGAAAAACTGTTTTTT. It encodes CASSFQGWEKLFF.

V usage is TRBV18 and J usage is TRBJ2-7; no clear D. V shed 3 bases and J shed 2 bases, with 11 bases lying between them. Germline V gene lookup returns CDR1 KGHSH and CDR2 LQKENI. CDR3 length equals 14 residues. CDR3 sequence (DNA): TGTGCCAGCTCACCTTACGACCTACCCTACGAGCAGTACTTC. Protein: CASSPYDLPYEQYF. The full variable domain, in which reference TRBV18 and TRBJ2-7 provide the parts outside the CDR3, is NAGVMQNPRHLVRRRGQEARLRCSPMKGHSHVYWYRQLPEEGLKFMVYLQKENIIDESGMPKERFSAEFPKEGPSILRIQQVVRGDSAAYFCASSPYDLPYEQYFGPGTRLTVT.

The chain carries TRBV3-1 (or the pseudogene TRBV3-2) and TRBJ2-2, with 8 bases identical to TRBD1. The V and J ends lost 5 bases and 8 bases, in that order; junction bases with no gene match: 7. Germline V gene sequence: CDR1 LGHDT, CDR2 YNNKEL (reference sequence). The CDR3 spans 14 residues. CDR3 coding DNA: TGTGCCAGCAGCTTGGAGGACAGGGCTGGGGAGCTGTTTTTT. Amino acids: CASSLEDRAGELFF.

In DNA form, the CDR3 reads TGTGCCAGCAGCTTAAGTCCTCCGGCCGGGGGAAGTGGAGAGACCCAGTACTTC. Translating gives CASSLSPPAGGSGETQYF. The V and J genes are TRBV7-6 and TRBJ2-5; D may be TRBD2 (6 bases). This CDR3 is 18 amino acids long. Germline CDR1 SGHVS, CDR2 FNYEAQ. The V end lost 2 bases, the J end lost 4 bases, and 23 bases lay between the germline ends.

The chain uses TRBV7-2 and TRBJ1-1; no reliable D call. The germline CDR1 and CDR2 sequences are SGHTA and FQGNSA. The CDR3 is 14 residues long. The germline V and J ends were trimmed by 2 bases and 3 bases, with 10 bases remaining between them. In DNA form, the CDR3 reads TGTGCCAGCAGCTTATTTAGGTCGGACACTGAAGCTTTCTTT. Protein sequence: CASSLFRSDTEAFF.

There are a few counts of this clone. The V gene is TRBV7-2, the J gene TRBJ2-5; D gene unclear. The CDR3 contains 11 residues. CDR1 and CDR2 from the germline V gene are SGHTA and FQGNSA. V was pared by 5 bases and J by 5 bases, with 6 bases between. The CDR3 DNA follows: TGTGCCAGCAGCCCCTCTGAGACCCAGTACTTC. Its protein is CASSPSETQYF. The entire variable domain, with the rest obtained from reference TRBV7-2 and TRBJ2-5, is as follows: GAGVSQSPSNKVTEKGKDVELRCDPISGHTALYWYRQSLGQGLEFLIYFQGNSAPDKSGLPSDRFSAERTGGSVSTLTIQRTQQEDSAVYLCASSPSETQYFGPGTRLLVL.

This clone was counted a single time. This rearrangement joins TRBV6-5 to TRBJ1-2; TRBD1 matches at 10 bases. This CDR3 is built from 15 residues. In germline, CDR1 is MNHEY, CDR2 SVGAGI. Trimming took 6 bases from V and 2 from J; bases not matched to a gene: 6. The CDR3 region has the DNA TGTGCCAGCAGCAACCCGACAGGGGGCAACTATGGCTACACCTTC. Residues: CASSNPTGGNYGYTF.

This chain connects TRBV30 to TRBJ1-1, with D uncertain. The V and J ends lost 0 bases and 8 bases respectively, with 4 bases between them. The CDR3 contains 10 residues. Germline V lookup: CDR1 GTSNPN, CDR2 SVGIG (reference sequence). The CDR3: CAWSVIEAFF. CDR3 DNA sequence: TGTGCCTGGAGTGTAATAGAAGCTTTCTTT.

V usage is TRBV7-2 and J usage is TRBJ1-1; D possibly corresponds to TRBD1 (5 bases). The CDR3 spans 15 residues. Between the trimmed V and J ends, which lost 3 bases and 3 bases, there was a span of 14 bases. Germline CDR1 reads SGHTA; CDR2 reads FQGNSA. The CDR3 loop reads CASSFFPGRDTEAFF. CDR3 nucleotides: TGTGCCAGCAGCTTTTTTCCGGGGCGGGACACTGAAGCTTTCTTT.

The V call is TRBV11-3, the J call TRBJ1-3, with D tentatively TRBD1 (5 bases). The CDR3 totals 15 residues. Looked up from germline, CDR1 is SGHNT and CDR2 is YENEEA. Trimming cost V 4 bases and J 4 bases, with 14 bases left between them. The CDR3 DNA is TGTGCCAGCAGCTCAGACTCGGGGGTCGGAAACACCATATATTTT. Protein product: CASSSDSGVGNTIYF.

CDR3 residues: CASSISVLGYTF. CDR3 sequence (DNA): TGTGCCAGTAGTATTTCCGTTCTCGGCTACACCTTC. V usage is TRBV19 and J usage is TRBJ1-2; D unclear. V was cut by 3 bases and J by 8 bases, with 10 bases left in between. The length of the CDR3 is 12 residues. Per the germline V gene, CDR1 is LNHDA and CDR2 is SQIVND (reference sequence).

The CDR3 bases are TGTGCCAGCAGCGTTGCGGGACAGGGGTACGAGCAGTACTTC. This codes for CASSVAGQGYEQYF. The chain is built from TRBV9 and TRBJ2-7; 10 positions match TRBD1. This CDR3 is 14 amino acids long. The V segment lost 2 bases and the J segment 4 bases; nucleotides outside the gene matches: 3. CDR1 is SGDLS and CDR2 is YYNGEE in the germline V gene.

For the CDR3, the DNA is TGTGCCAGCAGTTACTCACTCCGGACTAGCACAGATACGCAGTATTTT. Translated: CASSYSLRTSTDTQYF. The genes are TRBV6-5 and TRBJ2-3; tentative D call: TRBD2 (5 bases). Trimming pared 0 bases from V and 0 bases from J, leaving 10 bases between. The CDR3 has 16 residues. Germline V gene lookup returns CDR1 MNHEY and CDR2 SVGAGI.

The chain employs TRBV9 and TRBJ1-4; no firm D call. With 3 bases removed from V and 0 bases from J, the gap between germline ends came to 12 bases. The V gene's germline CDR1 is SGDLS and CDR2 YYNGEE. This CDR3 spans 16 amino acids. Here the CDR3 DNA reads TGTGCCAGCAGCGGGTCCCACACGGCAACTAATGAAAAACTGTTTTTT. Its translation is CASSGSHTATNEKLFF. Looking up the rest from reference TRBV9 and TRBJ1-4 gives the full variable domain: DSGVTQTPKHLITATGQRVTLRCSPRSGDLSVYWYQQSLDQGLQFLIQYYNGEERAKGNILERFSAQQFPDLHSELNLSSLELGDSALYFCASSGSHTATNEKLFFGSGTQLSVL.

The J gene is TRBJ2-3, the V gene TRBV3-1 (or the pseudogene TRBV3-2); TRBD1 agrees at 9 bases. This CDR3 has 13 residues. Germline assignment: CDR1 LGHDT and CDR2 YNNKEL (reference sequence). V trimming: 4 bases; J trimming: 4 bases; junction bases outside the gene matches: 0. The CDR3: CASSRDRADTQYF. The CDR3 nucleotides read TGTGCCAGCAGCCGGGACAGGGCAGATACGCAGTATTTT.

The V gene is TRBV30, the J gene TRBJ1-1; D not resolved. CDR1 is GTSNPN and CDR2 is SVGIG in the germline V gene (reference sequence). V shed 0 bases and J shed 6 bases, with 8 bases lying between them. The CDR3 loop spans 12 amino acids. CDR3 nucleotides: TGTGCCTGGAGTGTACGTGGACCTGAAGCTTTCTTT. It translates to CAWSVRGPEAFF.

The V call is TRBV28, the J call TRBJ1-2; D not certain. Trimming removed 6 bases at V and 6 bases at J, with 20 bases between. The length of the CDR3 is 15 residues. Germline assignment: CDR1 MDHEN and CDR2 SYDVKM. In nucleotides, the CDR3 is TGTGCCAGCAGCTTAAGTATGGGTGGAGGGAATGGCTACACCTTC. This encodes CASSLSMGGGNGYTF.